This TCR beta chain appears in the sequencing data of a study of technical replicates of blood from a handful of donors. The assay was immunoSEQ multiplex PCR, and TCRdb's table has in-frame clones only and misses some. Among 45,000 to 60,000 clones listed, roughly 95% were seen once. CDR1 SGHRS and CDR2 YFSETQ come from the germline V gene. V lost 7 bases and J lost 1, with 20 bases in between. CDR3 length equals 16 residues. This chain uses TRBV5-1 with TRBJ1-1, with a weak D call TRBD1 (6 bases). This receptor was taken from a human donor in good health. Some clones in this sample may be carry-over from other donors' samples. Specimen: PBMCs. Here the CDR3 reads CASQTGHTRSNTEAFF. Here the CDR3 DNA reads TGCGCCAGCCAGACAGGACACACCCGTTCGAACACTGAAGCTTTCTTT.